Detailed here is one T cell receptor beta chain. Produced via immunoSEQ multiplex PCR; TCRdb's table is partial and in-frame only. The data hold under 150,000 clones, with about 93% observed a single time. This sample was included in a study of control samples from healthy donors and cancer patients. Germline V gives CDR1 LNHDA, CDR2 SQIVND (reference sequence). Trimming shortened V by 2 bases and J by 4 bases, and 15 bases separated the two germline ends. The CDR3 is 16 amino acids. The rearrangement links TRBV19 to TRBJ1-5; D is perhaps TRBD1 (6 bases). Sequencing was performed on blood. The clonotype originates from a man in his thirties or forties in good health. CDR3 DNA: TGTGCCAGTAGTATAACGGGACACCCGCGGAATCAGCCCCAGCATTTT. Its protein product is CASSITGHPRNQPQHF.